Described below is a single T cell receptor (beta chain) sequence and its context. As yet, its antigen is unknown. A marrow graft followed busulfan-fludarabine conditioning, with cyclophosphamide on days +3 and +4. These data belong to a study of T cells after posttransplantation cyclophosphamide. General study results and limits: Tissue-infiltrating T cells from skin or gut overlapped little with blood T cells. Later post-transplant blood repertoires were often dominated by donor CD8+ memory clones.

Losses at the gene ends were 1 base for V and 4 bases for J; bases not matched to a gene: 8. The CDR3 sequence is 17 residues long. Germline lookup yields CDR1 SGHDN and CDR2 FVKESK. Assay: immunoSEQ multiplex PCR; the TCRdb copy retains only in-frame clones and omits some. This sample carries under 5,000 clones, around 70% of them seen once, and the ten largest clones take 15% to 20%. The sample was PBMCs, taken 362 days after allogeneic stem cell transplant with posttransplant cyclophosphamide. The TCR sequence derives from a male patient aged 55 to 69 who received an allogeneic stem cell transplant from an unrelated donor, was CMV-positive, and had acute GVHD only. Among the T cells, some may be from the graft donor. The rearrangement uses TRBV14 and TRBJ2-1; TRBD1 aligns across 9 bases. CDR3 sequence: CASSQAGLGQGYNEQFF. The CDR3, as DNA: TGTGCCAGCAGCCAAGCGGGGTTGGGACAGGGTTACAATGAGCAGTTCTTC.